This T cell receptor (beta chain) was sequenced in a study of CD8 T cells in Susac syndrome. Random hexamers were used to reverse transcribe about 0.5 to 1 ug of RNA. TCRdb itself ran the immunoSEQ multiplex PCR reads through MiXCR, one entry per CDR3 protein. The sample has 210,000 or so distinct CDR3 sequences, around nine tenths seen once. CDR3 length: 13 residues. Deletions cut 3 bases from V and 7 bases from J, with 11 bases between. Germline V lookup: CDR1 SGDLS, CDR2 YYNGEE. CD8+ and CD4+ T cells circulating in blood were sequenced for TCR beta. In contrast to the negatively isolated CD8+ and CD4+ T cells, TEMRA cells were FACS-enriched.

The sequence derives from a human donor with multiple sclerosis. The chain recombines TRBV9 with TRBJ2-1; D may be TRBD1 or TRBD2 (5 bases each). Sequencing input: CD8+ T cells from PBMCs. CDR3 sequence (DNA): TGTGCCAGCAGCGAGGGGAGCGGAAATGAGCAGTTCTTC. This translates into CASSEGSGNEQFF.